Presented here are 16 T cell receptor beta chains from one specimen sequenced in a study of chemoradiotherapy in HPV16-positive cancers. The protocol was immunoSEQ multiplex PCR, while the TCRdb copy is restricted to in-frame clones and leaves out a portion. The repertoire holds approximately 15,000 clones, with over 85% as singletons. The sample was tumor tissue, taken from a patient who underwent chemoradiotherapy. Receptors were obtained from a human donor with HPV-associated anogenital cancer.

This rearrangement joins TRBV2 to TRBJ1-4; 10 nucleotides agree with TRBD1. The CDR3 extends over 15 amino acids. V shed 6 bases, J shed 4 bases, and the junction held 5 bases outside the gene matches. From germline, CDR1 is SNHLY and CDR2 FYNNEI. The CDR3 region is CASRDRGFLNEKLFF. In DNA form, the CDR3 reads TGTGCCAGCAGGGACAGGGGGTTTCTTAATGAAAAACTGTTTTTT.

The gene calls are TRBV2 and TRBJ2-4; the match to TRBD1 covers 8 bases. Germline assignment: CDR1 SNHLY and CDR2 FYNNEI. V shed 7 bases and J 3 bases; nucleotides not matched to a gene: 11. The length of the CDR3 is 16 residues. The CDR3 DNA reads TGTGCCAGCATACCCCGGACAGGGACCAACAAAAACATTCAGTACTTC. Translating gives CASIPRTGTNKNIQYF.

This rearrangement joins TRBV5-4 to TRBJ2-6; no clear D gene. Trimming pared 4 bases from V and 1 base from J, leaving 12 bases between. The CDR3 loop spans 16 amino acids. The germline gives CDR1 SGHNT, CDR2 YYREEE (reference sequence). The CDR3 loop is CASSVSRRSGANVLTF. CDR3 DNA: TGTGCCAGCAGCGTTTCACGACGGTCTGGGGCCAACGTCCTGACTTTC.

There are a few counts of this clone. The gene calls are TRBV5-1 and TRBJ2-7; the D gene is possibly TRBD1 (6 bases). Trimming stripped 0 bases from V and 3 bases from J, with 16 bases between. Germline V gives CDR1 SGHRS, CDR2 YFSETQ. The CDR3 sequence is 16 residues long. CDR3 DNA: TGCGCCAGCAGCTTGGTTCCCGGTGGGACAAGCTACGAGCAGTACTTC. Amino acid sequence: CASSLVPGGTSYEQYF.

This clone occurred a few times. The rearrangement joins TRBV5-4 to TRBJ2-2; no firm D call. This CDR3 comprises 13 residues. Germline V gives CDR1 SGHNT, CDR2 YYREEE (reference sequence). Trimming cost V 1 base and J 6 bases, with 7 bases left between them. CDR3 nucleotide sequence: TGTGCCAGCAGCTTGATGGCCGCCGGGGAGCTGTTTTTT. Its translation: CASSLMAAGELFF.

The J gene is TRBJ2-7, the V gene TRBV6-6; a possible D gene is TRBD2 (5 bases). Germline assignment: CDR1 MNHNY and CDR2 SVGAGI (reference sequence). V was pared by 4 bases and J by 4 bases, with 17 bases between. CDR3 length equals 15 residues. CDR3 protein: CASSSDHGRDYEQYF. For the CDR3, the DNA is TGTGCCAGCAGTTCGGACCATGGTCGGGATTACGAGCAGTACTTC.

The chain employs TRBV7-2 and TRBJ1-2; D is undetermined. The V and J ends lost 1 base and 7 bases respectively, with 13 bases between them. This CDR3 has 14 residues. Germline CDR1 reads SGHTA; CDR2 reads FQGNSA. CDR3 sequence (DNA): TGTGCCAGCAGCTTAGGGTCTCATTCGGGTGGCTACACCTTC. Protein: CASSLGSHSGGYTF.

This clone has only a few counts. Other DNA sequences in the sample encode the same CDR3. The V and J genes are TRBV29-1 and TRBJ1-2, with D hard to call. Trimming shortened V by 4 bases and J by 4 bases, and 7 bases separated the two germline ends. This CDR3 has 11 residues. The germline V gene encodes CDR1 SQVTM and CDR2 ANQGSEA. The CDR3 DNA is TGCAGCGTTGTTACACCCTATGGCTACACCTTC. The encoded protein is CSVVTPYGYTF.

The chain uses TRBV7-4 and TRBJ2-4; 9 nucleotides line up with TRBD2. The CDR3 contains 19 residues. Trimming cost V 8 bases and J 0 bases; bases outside gene matches: 17. Germline V gene lookup returns CDR1 SGHVT and CDR2 SQSDAQ. CDR3 DNA: TGTGCCAGCCTGGGGACATATCCGGGACTAGCTTTAGCCAAAAACATTCAGTACTTC. Translation gives CASLGTYPGLALAKNIQYF.

This chain connects TRBV19 to TRBJ1-5, with D hard to call. CDR1 and CDR2 from the germline V gene are LNHDA and SQIVND (reference sequence). The CDR3 length is 13 residues. Deletions cut 7 bases from V and 6 bases from J, with 13 bases between. The CDR3: CASNTGGSQPQHF. DNA of the CDR3: TGTGCCAGTAATACGGGAGGGAGTCAGCCCCAGCATTTT.

This chain connects TRBV7-2 to TRBJ2-7, with a tentative D call TRBD2 (5 bases). Trimming removed 4 bases at V and 3 bases at J, with 16 bases between. The CDR3 length is 15 residues. Germline-derived CDR1 and CDR2 are SGHTA and FQGNSA. CDR3 amino acids: CASSYQSGTVYEQYF. CDR3 sequence (DNA): TGTGCCAGCAGCTATCAGAGCGGTACCGTCTACGAGCAGTACTTC.

The gene calls are TRBV11-2 and TRBJ2-5; the match to TRBD1 covers 12 bases. The germline V gene has CDR1 SGHAT and CDR2 FQNNGV. Germline trimming cut 8 bases from V and 5 bases from J; bases unmatched to any gene: 3. The CDR3 length is 13 residues. The CDR3 protein is CASGTGGLETQYF. DNA for the CDR3: TGTGCCAGCGGGACAGGGGGCCTGGAGACCCAGTACTTC.

The chain carries TRBV7-9 and TRBJ2-6; no clear D gene. Trimming stripped 8 bases from V and 0 bases from J, with 5 bases between. This CDR3 spans 13 amino acids. The germline V gene has CDR1 SEHNR and CDR2 FQNEAQ (reference sequence). CDR3 coding DNA: TGTGCCAGCCGGAGCTCTGGGGCCAACGTCCTGACTTTC. Translation: CASRSSGANVLTF. The variable domain in full, completed from reference TRBV7-9 and TRBJ2-6, reads DTGVSQNPRHKITKRGQNVTFRCDPISEHNRLYWYRQTLGQGPEFLTYFQNEAQLEKSRLLSDRFSAERPKGSFSTLEIQRTEQGDSAMYLCASRSSGANVLTFGAGSRLTVL.

The chain combines TRBV5-6 with TRBJ2-3; 10 bases match TRBD2. With 1 base clipped from V and 5 bases from J, the junction kept 1 base outside the gene matches. CDR3 length equals 14 residues. CDR1 SGHDT and CDR2 YYEEEE come from the germline V gene. CDR3 nucleotides: TGTGCCAGCAGCTTGTTAGCGGGAGGAGATACGCAGTATTTT. Translation: CASSLLAGGDTQYF.

J is TRBJ2-7 and V is TRBV11-2; the D gene is possibly TRBD2 (5 bases). The CDR3 covers 13 residues. Trimming pared 5 bases from V and 3 bases from J, leaving 11 bases between. Germline CDR1 reads SGHAT; CDR2 reads FQNNGV. CDR3 DNA sequence: TGTGCCAGCAGCCTCTCACGGGGCTACGAGCAGTACTTC. This translates into CASSLSRGYEQYF.

The table lists this clone with a count of one. The rearrangement uses TRBV6-6 and TRBJ2-7; TRBD2 matches at 8 bases. Unmatched junction bases numbered 3, after V lost 2 bases and J lost 6 bases. The CDR3 totals 13 residues. In germline, CDR1 is MNHNY, CDR2 SVGAGI (reference sequence). CDR3: CASSYGSGSEQYF. The CDR3 DNA follows: TGTGCCAGCAGTTACGGCAGCGGGAGCGAGCAGTACTTC.